The clone carrying this T cell receptor (beta chain) has more than one count but fewer than ten. Its matching antigen is unknown. This entry is derived from a study of T cell responses to AZD1222 COVID-19 vaccine. V was trimmed by 5 bases and J by 5 bases, leaving 12 bases between them. The length of the CDR3 is 14 residues. Germline V gives CDR1 SEHNR, CDR2 FQNEAQ (reference sequence). Assay used: immunoSEQ multiplex PCR; TCRdb lists only in-frame clones, some missing. The table records more than 120,000 clones, 70% to 90% of them present only once. Overall study results and limits: Spike-specific TCR depth and breadth grew after two AZD1222 doses. Repertoires were obtained solely post-peak T cell response. The donor group comprised mostly white British people and more females; the analysis possibly underestimated clonal diversity.

Source: peripheral blood, taken 28 days after the second dose of the MenACWY control vaccine. The chain couples TRBV7-9 to TRBJ2-2, with D unresolved. The TCR originated in an adult who received the MenACWY meningococcal vaccine as a control. The DNA for the CDR3 is TGTGCCAGCAGCCGGGCCCCGAGAACCGGGGAGCTGTTTTTT. Protein product: CASSRAPRTGELFF.